The T cell receptor beta chain under discussion was sequenced for a study of radiation and T cells in renal cell carcinoma (dated by TCRdb to about 2020). Background on the whole study: In total, 50 to 60 samples underwent TCR beta sequencing: 25 or so tumors plus 27 peripheral blood samples. In the approximately 53 samples combined, some 4,000,000 unique CDR3 nucleotide sequences were found, encoding roughly 2,500,000 unique CDR3 amino acid sequences. Here is what the overall study found, with its caveats: Only small tumor regions of about 1 g were available, so intratumoral heterogeneity was not captured. Irradiated tumors showed higher TCR clonality than controls, with the top 100 clonotypes averaging approximately 54% of the repertoire versus roughly 40% in nephrectomy-only tumors. With a single-armed trial design, the study had no way to address how radiation dose or scheduling affects the TCR repertoire. A greater number of dominant CDR3 motifs was detected in irradiated tumors than in control tumors, and a larger share of the repertoire was occupied by these motifs in irradiated tumors than in control tumors.

The germline V gene (reference sequence) sets CDR1 to SGHNT and CDR2 to YYREEE. The CDR3 runs 15 residues from the cysteine to the phenylalanine. The DNA shown is the 45-base CDR3, in frame from base 1. Germline trimming: 4 bases from V, 3 bases from J; junction bases outside gene matches: 10. This clone was detected only a few times. The antigen it binds to is not known. No quality values exist for individual bases; no much larger clone is one base distant. TCR beta libraries were generated from genomic DNA with the immunoSEQ kit, following the manufacturer's recommendations. To prepare libraries, a first multiplex PCR with proprietary primers was run, followed by a second PCR that added unique barcodes, and a bead cleanup was done after each round. A positive control reaction and a negative control reaction, both provided in the kit, were run with every batch of samples. The final libraries were assessed on an Agilent 4200 TapeStation D1000 ScreenTape, pooled by volume, and quantified by qPCR. An Illumina NextSeq500 fitted with a MidOutput 150-cycle cartridge performed the sequencing, running 156 Read1 cycles and 15 Index1 cycles with the kit's custom primers. The pooled library was loaded at approximately 1.1 pM with an approximately 22% PhiX control spike-in. In the source study's methods: The vendor-processed data were analyzed in R, and a clonotype was defined as all T cells that share the same CDR3 nucleotide sequence. For clone abundance analyses, frequencies were normalized to the 10,000 most abundant clones per sample. Public T cell clones, which averaged fewer than five per sample, were excluded before analysis. ImmunoMap was used for dominant motif analysis with the PAM10 matrix, a gap penalty of 30, and a homology threshold of 0.3, and any motif reaching a cumulative frequency of at least 0.01 was considered dominant. As stored in TCRdb, this immuneACCESS dataset retains in-frame rearrangements with V and J assigned. A fraction of the clones does not appear; measured against another copy, unresolved V genes explain less than half of the discrepancy, and the remainder lacks a known reason. That table is the source of V, J and clone size, and D and trimming were worked out from the DNA. Within this sample are more than 8,000 clones, with roughly 60% of them counted one time only. The ten largest clones add up to less than 10% of the sample.

Read against the paper, the sample's time point label means: tumor resected at nephrectomy. The treatment or condition label for this specimen denotes: treatment-naive control, cytoreductive nephrectomy. The control tumors were taken from treatment-naive renal cell carcinoma patients who had cytoreductive nephrectomy with no earlier radiation. Renal cell carcinoma with clear cell pathology was present in all patients. Control tumors used for TCR sequencing came from a few females and about ten males, resected 2011 to 2014, with median age approximately 53 years (range about 35 to 82). Tumors were mechanically dissociated, digested with collagenase/hyaluronidase at 37 °C, processed in gentleMACS C tubes, and stored in liquid nitrogen. Genomic DNA for TCR sequencing was prepared using the QIAamp DNA Blood Mini Kit (Qiagen). Only samples passing all quality control checks were included in the analyses.

The specimen was tumor tissue, collected from a patient whose treatment was nephrectomy without radiotherapy. This chain joins TRBV5-4 to TRBJ2-7, with TRBD2 matching 7 junction bases. This TCR was recovered from a man aged 35 to 55 with renal cell carcinoma. The CDR3 has the sequence CASSPGGREGYEQYF. The sequence in DNA is TGTGCCAGCAGCCCCGGGGGAAGGGAGGGCTACGAGCAGTACTTC.